This T cell receptor beta chain was recorded in a study of cytomegalovirus exposure and HLA in healthy donors. The germline V gene encodes CDR1 LNHDA and CDR2 SQIVND (reference sequence). The V segment lost 8 bases and the J segment 8 bases; nucleotides outside the gene matches: 14. The CDR3 sequence is 15 residues long. Primers for the PCR totalled 60 Vbeta and 13 Jbeta. Libraries were prepared by immunoSEQ multiplex PCR; TCRdb keeps only in-frame clonotypes and omits some of them. The sample lists more than 110,000 clones; over 75% were seen once. The receptor comes from a man aged 25 to 40 in good health and CMV-seronegative. This chain links TRBV19 with TRBJ1-4; TRBD1 matches 7 bases. The sequenced sample consisted of PBMCs. The CDR3 DNA is TGTGCCAGTCTGGACAGGCCAGCAGCTGGGGAAAAACTGTTTTTT. Encoded protein: CASLDRPAAGEKLFF.